This TCR beta chain was obtained from a study of vaccination and CD4 T cells after COVID-19. Study-wide context: A median of around 73 days (range 14 to 241) separated dose two from the taking of post-vaccine samples. At day 14 and again at days 161 to 241 post-vaccination, three convalescent patients were sampled.

This clonotype appeared a few times. Its target is not known. The CDR3 has 13 residues. The germline V gene has CDR1 SGHTA and CDR2 FQGTGA. V was cut by 5 bases and J by 1 base, with 8 bases left in between. At the Johns Hopkins FTIC core, DNA taken from cultured CD4+ T cells was sequenced by way of the Oncomine TCR Beta short-read assay. Using the QIAamp micro DNA kit, genomic DNA was extracted from the CD4+ T cells that had been cultured. Each CDR3 protein is one row after TCRdb ran MiXCR on the PCR reads. The table has about 21,000 distinct CDR3 sequences, roughly 40% seen once; the top ten hold 9.9%. Time point: late sampling 161 to 241 days after vaccination in three convalescent patients. Sample treatment: roughly ten-day PBMC culture with coronavirus spike peptide pools or control peptides (ViraFEST assay).

The starting material was CD4+ T cells from blood, cultured in vitro, obtained about 7 months after SARS-CoV-2 vaccination. The clonotype was recovered from a human donor who had recovered from COVID-19. The rearrangement joins TRBV7-3 to TRBJ1-1, with D hard to call. The CDR3 region is CASSRFTNTEAFF. The CDR3 DNA sequence: TGTGCCAGCAGCCGCTTTACGAACACTGAAGCTTTCTTT.